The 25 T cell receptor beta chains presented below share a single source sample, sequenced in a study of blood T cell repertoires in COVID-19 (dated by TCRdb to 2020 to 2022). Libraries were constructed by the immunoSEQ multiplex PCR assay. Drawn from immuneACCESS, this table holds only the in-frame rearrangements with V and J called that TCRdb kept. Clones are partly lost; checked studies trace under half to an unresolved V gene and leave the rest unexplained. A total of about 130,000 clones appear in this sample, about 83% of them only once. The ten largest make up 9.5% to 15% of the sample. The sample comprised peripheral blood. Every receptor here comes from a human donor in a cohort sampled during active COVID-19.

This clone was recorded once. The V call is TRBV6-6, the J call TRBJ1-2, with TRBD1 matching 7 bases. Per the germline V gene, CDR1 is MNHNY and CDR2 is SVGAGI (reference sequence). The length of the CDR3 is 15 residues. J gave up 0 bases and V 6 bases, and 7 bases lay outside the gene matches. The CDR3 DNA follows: TGTGCCAGCAGCCCAACGGACAGGCCTAACTATGGCTACACCTTC. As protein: CASSPTDRPNYGYTF.

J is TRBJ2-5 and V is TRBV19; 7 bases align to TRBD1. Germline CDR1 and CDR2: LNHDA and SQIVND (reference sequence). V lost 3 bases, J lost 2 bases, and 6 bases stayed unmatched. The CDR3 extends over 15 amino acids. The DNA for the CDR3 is TGTGCCAGTAGTATCGGGGACAGAAATCAAGAGACCCAGTACTTC. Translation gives CASSIGDRNQETQYF.

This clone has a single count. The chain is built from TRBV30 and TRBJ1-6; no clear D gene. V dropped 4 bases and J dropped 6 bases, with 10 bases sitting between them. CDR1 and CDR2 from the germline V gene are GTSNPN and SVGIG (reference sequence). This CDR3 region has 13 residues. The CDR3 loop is CAWTASPNSPLHF. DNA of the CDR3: TGTGCCTGGACAGCGAGCCCTAATTCACCCCTCCACTTT.

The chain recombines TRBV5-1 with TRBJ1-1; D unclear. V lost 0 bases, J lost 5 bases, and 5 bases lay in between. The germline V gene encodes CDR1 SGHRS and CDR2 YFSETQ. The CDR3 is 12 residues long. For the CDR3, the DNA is TGCGCCAGCAGCTTGGAGAGAACTGAAGCTTTCTTT. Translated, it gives CASSLERTEAFF.

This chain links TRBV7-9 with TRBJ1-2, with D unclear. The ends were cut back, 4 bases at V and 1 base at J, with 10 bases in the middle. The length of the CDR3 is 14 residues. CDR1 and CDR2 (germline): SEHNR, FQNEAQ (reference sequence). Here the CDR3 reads CASSSGIVNYGYTF. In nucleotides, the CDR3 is TGTGCCAGCAGCTCAGGAATTGTTAACTATGGCTACACCTTC.

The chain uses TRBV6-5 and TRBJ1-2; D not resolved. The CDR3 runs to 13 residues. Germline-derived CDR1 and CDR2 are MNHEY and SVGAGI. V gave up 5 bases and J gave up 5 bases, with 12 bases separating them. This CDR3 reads CASSLSQLYGYTF. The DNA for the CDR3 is TGTGCCAGCAGTCTATCACAGCTATATGGCTACACCTTC.

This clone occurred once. The CDR3 loop reads CASKASSGEQFF. CDR3 coding DNA: TGTGCCAGCAAGGCTAGCTCTGGTGAGCAGTTCTTC. The genes are TRBV6-5 and TRBJ2-1, with a possible D match to TRBD2 (5 bases). This CDR3 has 12 residues. Germline V gene data show CDR1 as MNHEY and CDR2 as SVGAGI. V lost 7 bases and J 9 bases, leaving 13 bases between the germline ends.

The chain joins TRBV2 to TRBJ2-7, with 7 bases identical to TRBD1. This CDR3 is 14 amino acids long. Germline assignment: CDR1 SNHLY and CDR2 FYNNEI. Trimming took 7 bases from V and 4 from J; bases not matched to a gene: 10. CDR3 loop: CASNQGTDPYEQYF. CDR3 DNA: TGTGCCAGCAATCAAGGGACAGATCCTTACGAGCAGTACTTC.

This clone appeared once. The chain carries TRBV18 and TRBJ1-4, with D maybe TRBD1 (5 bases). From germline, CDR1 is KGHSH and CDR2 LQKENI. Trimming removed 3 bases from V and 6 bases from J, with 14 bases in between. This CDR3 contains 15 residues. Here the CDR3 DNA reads TGTGCCAGCTCACCGGCCGGGGGTTCTGATGAAAAACTGTTTTTT. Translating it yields CASSPAGGSDEKLFF.

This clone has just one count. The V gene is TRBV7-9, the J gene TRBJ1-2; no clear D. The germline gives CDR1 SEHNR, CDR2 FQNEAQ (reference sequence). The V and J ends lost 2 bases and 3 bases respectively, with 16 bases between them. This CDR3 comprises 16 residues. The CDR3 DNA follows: TGTGCCAGCAGCTTAACTAGAGTGGAGAATCACTATGGCTACACCTTC. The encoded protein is CASSLTRVENHYGYTF.

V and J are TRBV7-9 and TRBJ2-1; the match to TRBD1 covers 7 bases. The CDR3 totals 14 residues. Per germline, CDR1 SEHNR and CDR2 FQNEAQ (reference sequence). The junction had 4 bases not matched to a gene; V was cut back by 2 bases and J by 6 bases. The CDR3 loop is CASSLRRQGNEQFF. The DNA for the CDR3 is TGTGCCAGCAGCTTACGCCGACAGGGCAATGAGCAGTTCTTC.

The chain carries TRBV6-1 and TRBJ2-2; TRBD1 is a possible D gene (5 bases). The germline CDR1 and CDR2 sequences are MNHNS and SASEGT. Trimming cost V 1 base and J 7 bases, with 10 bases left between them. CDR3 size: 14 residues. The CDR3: CASSEVGAGGELFF. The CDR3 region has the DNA TGTGCCAGCAGTGAAGTAGGGGCCGGCGGGGAGCTGTTTTTT.

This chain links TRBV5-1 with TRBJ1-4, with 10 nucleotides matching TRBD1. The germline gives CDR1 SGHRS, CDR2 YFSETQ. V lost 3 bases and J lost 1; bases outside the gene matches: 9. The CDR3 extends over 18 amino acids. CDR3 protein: CASSSGQGTVGTNEKLFF. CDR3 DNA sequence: TGCGCCAGCAGCTCGGGACAGGGGACTGTTGGAACTAATGAAAAACTGTTTTTT.

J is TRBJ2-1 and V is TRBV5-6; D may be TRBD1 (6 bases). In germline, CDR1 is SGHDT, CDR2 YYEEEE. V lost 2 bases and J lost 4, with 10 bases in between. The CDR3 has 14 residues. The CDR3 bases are TGTGCCAGCAGCTTTTGGACAGAATACAATGAGCAGTTCTTC. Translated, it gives CASSFWTEYNEQFF.

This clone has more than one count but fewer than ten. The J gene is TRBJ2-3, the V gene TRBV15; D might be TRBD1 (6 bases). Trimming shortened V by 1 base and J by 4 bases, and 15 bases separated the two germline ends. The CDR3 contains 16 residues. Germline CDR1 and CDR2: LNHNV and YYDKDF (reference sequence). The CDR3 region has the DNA TGTGCCACCAGCAGAGCCACAGGGACCACCCCAGATACGCAGTATTTT. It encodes CATSRATGTTPDTQYF.

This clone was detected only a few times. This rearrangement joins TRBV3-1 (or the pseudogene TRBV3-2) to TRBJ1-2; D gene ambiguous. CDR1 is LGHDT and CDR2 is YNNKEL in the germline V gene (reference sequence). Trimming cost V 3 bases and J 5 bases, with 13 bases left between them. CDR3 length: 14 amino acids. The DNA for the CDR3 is TGTGCCAGCAGCCATCCGGGAACCCTATATGGCTACACCTTC. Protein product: CASSHPGTLYGYTF.

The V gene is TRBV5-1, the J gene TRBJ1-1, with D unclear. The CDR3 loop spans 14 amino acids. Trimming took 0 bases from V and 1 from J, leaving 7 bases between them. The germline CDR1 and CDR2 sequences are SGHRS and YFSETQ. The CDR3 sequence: CASSLAGENTEAFF. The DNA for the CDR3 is TGCGCCAGCAGCTTGGCGGGAGAGAACACTGAAGCTTTCTTT.

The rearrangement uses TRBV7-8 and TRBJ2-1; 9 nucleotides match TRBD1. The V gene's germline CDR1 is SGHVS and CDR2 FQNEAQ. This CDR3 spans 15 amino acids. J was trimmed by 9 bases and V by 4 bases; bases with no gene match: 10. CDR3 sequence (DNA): TGTGCCAGCAGCTGGCCGGGACAGGGCATGAGTGAGCAGTTCTTC. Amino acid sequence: CASSWPGQGMSEQFF.

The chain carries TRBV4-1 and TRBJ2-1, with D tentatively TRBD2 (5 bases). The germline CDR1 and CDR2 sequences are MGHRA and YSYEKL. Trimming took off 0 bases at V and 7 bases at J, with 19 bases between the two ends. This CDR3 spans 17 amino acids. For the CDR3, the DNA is TGCGCCAGCAGCCAAGATCGTTCCGGGGTCCCGCGAAATGAGCAGTTCTTC. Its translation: CASSQDRSGVPRNEQFF.

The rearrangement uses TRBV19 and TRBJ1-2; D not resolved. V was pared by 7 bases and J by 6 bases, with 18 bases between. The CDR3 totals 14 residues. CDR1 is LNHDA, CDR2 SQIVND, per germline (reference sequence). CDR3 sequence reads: CASNIFGLDNGYTF. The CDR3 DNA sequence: TGTGCCAGTAACATTTTTGGGCTCGACAATGGCTACACCTTC.

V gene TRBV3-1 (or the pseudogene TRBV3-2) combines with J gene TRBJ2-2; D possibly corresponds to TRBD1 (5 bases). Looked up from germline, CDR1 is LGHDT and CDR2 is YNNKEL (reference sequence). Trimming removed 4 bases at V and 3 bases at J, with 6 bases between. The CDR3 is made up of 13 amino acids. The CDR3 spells CASSRGHTGELFF. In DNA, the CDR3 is TGTGCCAGCAGCCGGGGCCACACCGGGGAGCTGTTTTTT.

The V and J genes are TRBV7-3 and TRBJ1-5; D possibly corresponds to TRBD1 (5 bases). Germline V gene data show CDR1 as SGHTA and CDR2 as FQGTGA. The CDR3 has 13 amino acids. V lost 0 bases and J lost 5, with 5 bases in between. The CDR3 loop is CASSLTGDQPQHF. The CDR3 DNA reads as TGTGCCAGCAGCTTAACAGGGGATCAGCCCCAGCATTTT.

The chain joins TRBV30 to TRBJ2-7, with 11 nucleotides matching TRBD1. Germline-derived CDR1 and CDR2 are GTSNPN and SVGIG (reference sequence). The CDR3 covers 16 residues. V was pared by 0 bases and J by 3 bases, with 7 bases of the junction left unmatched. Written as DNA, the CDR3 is TGTGCCTGGAGTGTTACCGTAGGGACAGGGGGCTACGAGCAGTACTTC. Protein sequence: CAWSVTVGTGGYEQYF. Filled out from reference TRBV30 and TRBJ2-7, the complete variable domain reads SQTIHQWPATLVQPVGSPLSLECTVEGTSNPNLYWYRQAAGRGLQLLFYSVGIGQISSEVPQNLSASRPQDRQFILSSKKLLLSDSGFYLCAWSVTVGTGGYEQYFGPGTRLTVT.

CDR3 in amino acids: CASSPGTLSFIGGSPSYEQYF. The CDR3 DNA sequence: TGTGCCAGCAGCCCCGGGACACTATCTTTTATCGGGGGGTCACCCTCCTACGAGCAGTACTTC. The J gene is TRBJ2-7, the V gene TRBV4-2, with D perhaps TRBD2 (7 bases). Germline V gives CDR1 LGHNA, CDR2 YNFKEQ. V shed 4 bases and J shed 0 bases, with 31 bases lying between them. CDR3 length: 21 residues.

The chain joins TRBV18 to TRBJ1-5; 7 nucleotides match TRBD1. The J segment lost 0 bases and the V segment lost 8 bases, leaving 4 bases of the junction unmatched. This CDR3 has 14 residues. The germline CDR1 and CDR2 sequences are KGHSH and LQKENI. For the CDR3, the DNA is TGTGCCAGCCAAGGGACAGATAGCAATCAGCCCCAGCATTTT. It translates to CASQGTDSNQPQHF.